The 9 T cell receptor beta chains presented below share a single source sample, sequenced in a study of cytomegalovirus exposure and HLA in healthy donors (dated by TCRdb to about 2017). The library was prepared using the immunoSEQ multiplex PCR assay. A mixture of 60 forward primers for TCR Vbeta segments and 13 reverse primers for TCR Jbeta segments was used in the multiplex PCR. As stored in TCRdb, this immuneACCESS dataset retains in-frame rearrangements with V and J assigned. A fraction of the clones does not appear; measured against another copy, unresolved V genes explain less than half of the discrepancy, and the remainder lacks a known reason. This sample has 98,000 or so clones in its table, and around 9.1% of those were observed once. The ten largest clones take up more than 5% of the sample. Specimen: PBMCs. All receptors come from a man aged 35 to 55 in good health and CMV-seropositive.

V and J are TRBV7-8 and TRBJ1-5; D not certain. From germline, CDR1 is SGHVS and CDR2 FQNEAQ. The V and J ends lost 1 base and 11 bases respectively, with 21 bases between them. The CDR3 has 16 residues. The CDR3 protein is CASSLGWRQADWAQHF. In nucleotides, the CDR3 is TGTGCCAGCAGCTTAGGCTGGCGGCAAGCCGATTGGGCCCAGCATTTT.

The gene calls are TRBV9 and TRBJ1-2; possibly TRBD1 for D (5 bases). Germline assignment: CDR1 SGDLS and CDR2 YYNGEE. V dropped 2 bases and J dropped 8 bases, with 19 bases sitting between them. This CDR3 is 15 amino acids long. Written as DNA, the CDR3 is TGTGCCAGCAGCGTTAGTTACCGTCAGGGCGACGGCTACACCTTC. This translates into CASSVSYRQGDGYTF.

The V gene is TRBV12-5, the J gene TRBJ1-5; tentatively, D is TRBD1 (5 bases). Germline assignment: CDR1 LGHNT and CDR2 FRNRAP. Trimming removed 5 bases at V and 3 bases at J, with 17 bases between. The CDR3 contains 16 residues. The CDR3 DNA is TGTGCTAGTGGTCCCTCCGGGACGGGAGACAATCAGCCCCAGCATTTT. It translates to CASGPSGTGDNQPQHF.

The chain links TRBV11-2 to TRBJ2-6; D uncertain. V was shortened by 5 bases and J by 1 base, with 3 bases between the two germline ends. The length of the CDR3 is 13 residues. The germline V gene encodes CDR1 SGHAT and CDR2 FQNNGV. The CDR3 region has the DNA TGTGCCAGCAGCCTATCTGGGGCCAACGTCCTGACTTTC. Protein product: CASSLSGANVLTF. The full variable domain, completed using reference TRBV11-2 and TRBJ2-6, is EAGVAQSPRYKIIEKRQSVAFWCNPISGHATLYWYQQILGQGPKLLIQFQNNGVVDDSQLPKDRFSAERLKGVDSTLKIQPAKLEDSAVYLCASSLSGANVLTFGAGSRLTVL.

The V call is TRBV5-5, the J call TRBJ2-1, with TRBD2 matching over 10 bases. Germline CDR1 and CDR2: SGHKS and YYEKEE (reference sequence). With V trimmed by 4 bases and J by 10 bases, 11 bases remained unmatched. The CDR3 contains 15 residues. CDR3 DNA: TGTGCCAGCAGCCACGGGCTAGCGGGAGAGGGGGAGCAGTTCTTC. It yields the protein CASSHGLAGEGEQFF.

This clone showed up just a few times. V usage is TRBV6-5 and J usage is TRBJ1-1; 7 bases match TRBD1. The germline CDR1 and CDR2 sequences are MNHEY and SVGAGI. The CDR3 loop spans 14 amino acids. Germline trimming cut 5 bases from V and 5 bases from J; bases unmatched to any gene: 8. DNA for the CDR3: TGTGCCAGCAGTATTAGGGGGCTTCGGACTGAAGCTTTCTTT. Its translation: CASSIRGLRTEAFF.

The chain is built from TRBV5-8 and TRBJ2-7; 7 positions agree with TRBD2. Trimming at V came to 0 bases and at J to 2 bases, leaving 5 bases not matched to a gene. The CDR3 extends over 15 amino acids. Per germline, CDR1 SGHTS and CDR2 YDEGEE. CDR3 residues: CASSLVWEGTYEQYF. The CDR3 region has the DNA TGTGCCAGCAGCTTGGTCTGGGAGGGAACCTACGAGCAGTACTTC. Full variable domain (outside the CDR3, taken from reference TRBV5-8 and TRBJ2-7): EAGVTQSPTHLIKTRGQQATLRCSPISGHTSVYWYQQALGLGLQFLLWYDEGEERNRGNFPPRFSGRQFPNYSSELNVNALELEDSALYLCASSLVWEGTYEQYFGPGTRLTVT.

For the CDR3, the DNA is TGTGCCAGCAGCTTGGGACTAGCGGGAGGCACAGATACGCAGTATTTT. Residues: CASSLGLAGGTDTQYF. The chain couples TRBV5-4 to TRBJ2-3; 12 bases map to TRBD2. The length of the CDR3 is 16 residues. In germline, CDR1 is SGHNT, CDR2 YYREEE (reference sequence). The V gene end was trimmed by 0 bases and the J gene end by 1 base; junction bases not matched to a gene: 0.

This clone was counted only a few times. The V call is TRBV5-5, the J call TRBJ1-5, with a possible D match to TRBD1 (6 bases). The germline gives CDR1 SGHKS, CDR2 YYEKEE (reference sequence). V shed 4 bases and J shed 7 bases, with 15 bases lying between them. CDR3 length: 14 residues. CDR3 region: CASSTGQFGQPQHF. In DNA, the CDR3 is TGTGCCAGCAGCACCGGACAGTTTGGCCAGCCCCAGCATTTT.